This record looks at one T cell receptor (beta chain) sequence and its context. Assay used: immunoSEQ multiplex PCR; TCRdb lists only in-frame clones, some missing. Of 150,000 to 200,000 clones listed, about nine tenths are singletons. There are 14 residues in the CDR3. CDR1 and CDR2 from the germline V gene are SGHRS and YFSETQ. V dropped 3 bases and J dropped 7 bases, with 14 bases sitting between them. The data stem from a study of T cell responses to AZD1222 COVID-19 vaccine. Study summary: Second-dose intervals near 4 or 12 weeks were combined.

This sample comprised peripheral blood, obtained on day 0 of AZD1222 vaccination. The source of this sequence is an adult in good health. The chain is built from TRBV5-1 and TRBJ1-3; the D gene is possibly TRBD1 (5 bases). This chain's CDR3 is CASSSNSGGNTIYF. CDR3 DNA: TGCGCCAGCAGCTCTAACTCGGGGGGGAACACCATATATTTT.